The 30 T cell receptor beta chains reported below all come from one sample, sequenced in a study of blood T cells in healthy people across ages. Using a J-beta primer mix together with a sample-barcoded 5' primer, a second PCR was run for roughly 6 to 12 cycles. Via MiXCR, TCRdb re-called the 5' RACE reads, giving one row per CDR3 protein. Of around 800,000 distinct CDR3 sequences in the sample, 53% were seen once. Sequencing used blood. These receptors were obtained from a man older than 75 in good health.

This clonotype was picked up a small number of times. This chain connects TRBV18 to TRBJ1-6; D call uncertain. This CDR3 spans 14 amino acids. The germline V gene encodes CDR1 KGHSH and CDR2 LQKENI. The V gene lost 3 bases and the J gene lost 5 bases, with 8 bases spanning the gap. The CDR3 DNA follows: TGTGCCAGCTCACCCCTTGGCGATAATTCACCCCTCCACTTT. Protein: CASSPLGDNSPLHF.

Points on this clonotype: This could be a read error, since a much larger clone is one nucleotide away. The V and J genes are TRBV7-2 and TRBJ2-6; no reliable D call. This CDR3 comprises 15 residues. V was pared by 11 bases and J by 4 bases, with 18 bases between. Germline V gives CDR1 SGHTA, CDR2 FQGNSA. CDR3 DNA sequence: TGTGCCGGCAACCTCAGGCTTACCGGGGCCAACGTCCTGACTTTC. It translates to CAGNLRLTGANVLTF.

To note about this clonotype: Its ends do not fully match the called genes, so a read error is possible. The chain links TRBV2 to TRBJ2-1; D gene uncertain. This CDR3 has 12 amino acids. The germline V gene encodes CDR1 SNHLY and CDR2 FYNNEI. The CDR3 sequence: CACSVSPREQFF. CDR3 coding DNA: TGTGCCTGCAGTGTGTCCCCTCGGGAGCAGTTCTTC.

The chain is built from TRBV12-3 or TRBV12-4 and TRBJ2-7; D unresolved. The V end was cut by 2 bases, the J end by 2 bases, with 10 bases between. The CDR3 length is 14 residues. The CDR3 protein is CASSLRLGAYEQYF. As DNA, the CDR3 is TGTGCCAGCAGTTTAAGGCTAGGCGCCTACGAGCAGTACTTC.

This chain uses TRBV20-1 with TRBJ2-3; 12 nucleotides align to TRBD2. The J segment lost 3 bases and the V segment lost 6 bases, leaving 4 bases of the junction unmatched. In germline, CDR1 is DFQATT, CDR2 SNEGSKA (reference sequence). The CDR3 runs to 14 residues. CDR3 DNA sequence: TGCAGTGCGCGACTAGCGGGAGCAACAGATACGCAGTATTTT. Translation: CSARLAGATDTQYF.

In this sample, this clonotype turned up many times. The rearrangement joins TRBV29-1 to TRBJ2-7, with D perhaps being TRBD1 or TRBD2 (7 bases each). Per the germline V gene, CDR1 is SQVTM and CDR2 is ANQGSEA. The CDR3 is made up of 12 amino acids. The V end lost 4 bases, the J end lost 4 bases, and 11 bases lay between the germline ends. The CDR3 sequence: CSVGEGAYEQYF. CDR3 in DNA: TGCAGCGTTGGGGAGGGGGCGTACGAGCAGTACTTC.

This chain's CDR3 is CASSPIGLDTQYF. The CDR3, as DNA: TGTGCCAGCAGCCCAATTGGGCTGGATACGCAGTATTTT. V gene TRBV6-6 combines with J gene TRBJ2-3; unclear D gene. CDR1 and CDR2 from the germline V gene are MNHNY and SVGAGI (reference sequence). With 6 bases removed from V and 6 bases from J, the gap between germline ends came to 13 bases. CDR3 size: 13 residues.

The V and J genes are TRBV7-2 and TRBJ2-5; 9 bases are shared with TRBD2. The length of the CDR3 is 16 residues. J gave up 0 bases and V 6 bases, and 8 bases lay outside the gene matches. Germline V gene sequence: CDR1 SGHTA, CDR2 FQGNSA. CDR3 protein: CASSTGTSRYQETQYF. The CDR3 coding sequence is TGTGCCAGCAGTACCGGGACTAGCAGGTACCAAGAGACCCAGTACTTC.

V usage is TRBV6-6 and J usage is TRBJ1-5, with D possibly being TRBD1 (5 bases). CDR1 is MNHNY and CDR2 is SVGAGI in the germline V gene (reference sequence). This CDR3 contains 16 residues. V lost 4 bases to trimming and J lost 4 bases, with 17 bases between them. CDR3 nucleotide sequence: TGTGCCAGCAGTTTCGGTAAAAGACAGACAAATCAGCCCCAGCATTTT. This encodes CASSFGKRQTNQPQHF.

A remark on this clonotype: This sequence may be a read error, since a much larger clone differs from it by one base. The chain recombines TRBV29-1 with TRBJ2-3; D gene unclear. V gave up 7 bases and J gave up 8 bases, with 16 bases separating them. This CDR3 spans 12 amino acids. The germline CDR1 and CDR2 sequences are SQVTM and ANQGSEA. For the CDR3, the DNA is TGCAGCGCCGAGGAGAGCCCTCGTACGCAGTATTTT. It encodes CSAEESPRTQYF.

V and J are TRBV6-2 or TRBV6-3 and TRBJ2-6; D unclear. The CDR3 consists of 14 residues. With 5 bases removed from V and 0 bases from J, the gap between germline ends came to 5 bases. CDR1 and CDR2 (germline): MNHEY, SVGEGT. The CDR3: CASSRPSGANVLTF. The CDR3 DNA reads TGTGCCAGCAGTCGCCCCTCTGGGGCCAACGTCCTGACTTTC.

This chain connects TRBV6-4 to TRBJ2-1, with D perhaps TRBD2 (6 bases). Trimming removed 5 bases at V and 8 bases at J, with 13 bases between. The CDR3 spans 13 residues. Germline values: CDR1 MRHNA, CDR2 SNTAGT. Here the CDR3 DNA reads TGTGCCAGCAGTCGGGACTCCGAGGATGAGCAGTTCTTC. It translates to CASSRDSEDEQFF.

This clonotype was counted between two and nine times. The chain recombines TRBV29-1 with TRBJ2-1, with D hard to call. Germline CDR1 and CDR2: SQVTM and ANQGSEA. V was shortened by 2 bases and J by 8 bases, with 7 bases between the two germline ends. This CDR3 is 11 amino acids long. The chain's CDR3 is CSVELRDEQFF. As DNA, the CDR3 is TGCAGCGTTGAACTTCGGGATGAGCAGTTCTTC.

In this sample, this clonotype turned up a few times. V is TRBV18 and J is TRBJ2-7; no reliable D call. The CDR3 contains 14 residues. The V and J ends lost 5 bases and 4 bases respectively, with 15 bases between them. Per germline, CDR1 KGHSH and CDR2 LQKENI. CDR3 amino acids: CASSDPGPLYEQYF. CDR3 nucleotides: TGTGCCAGCTCAGACCCGGGCCCGTTATACGAGCAGTACTTC.

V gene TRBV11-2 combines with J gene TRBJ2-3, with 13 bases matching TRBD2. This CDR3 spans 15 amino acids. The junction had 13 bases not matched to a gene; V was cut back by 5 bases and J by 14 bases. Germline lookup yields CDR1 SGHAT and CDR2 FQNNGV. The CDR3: CASSQTSGRYRDAYF. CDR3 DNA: TGTGCCAGCAGCCAGACTAGCGGGAGGTACAGAGACGCGTATTTT.

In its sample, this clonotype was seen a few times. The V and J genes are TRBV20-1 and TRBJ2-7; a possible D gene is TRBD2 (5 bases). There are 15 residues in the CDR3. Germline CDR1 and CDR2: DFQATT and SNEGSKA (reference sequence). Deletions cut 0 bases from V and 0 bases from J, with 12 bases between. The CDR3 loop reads CSARDSDRSSYEQYF. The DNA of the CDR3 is TGCAGTGCTAGAGATAGCGATCGGAGCTCCTACGAGCAGTACTTC.

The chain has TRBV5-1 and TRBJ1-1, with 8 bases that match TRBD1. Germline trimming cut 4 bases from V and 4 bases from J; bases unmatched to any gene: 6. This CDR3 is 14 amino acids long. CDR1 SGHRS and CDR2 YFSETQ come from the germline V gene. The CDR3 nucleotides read TGCGCCAGCAGCCAACAGGGGGGGGGCACTGAAGCTTTCTTT. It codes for CASSQQGGGTEAFF.

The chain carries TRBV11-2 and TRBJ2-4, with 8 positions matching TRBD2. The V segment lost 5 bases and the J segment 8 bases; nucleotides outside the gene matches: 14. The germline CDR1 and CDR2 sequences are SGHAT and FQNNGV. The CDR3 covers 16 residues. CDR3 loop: CASSPQGTRQGDIQYF. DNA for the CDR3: TGTGCCAGCAGCCCTCAAGGGACTAGGCAAGGGGACATTCAGTACTTC.

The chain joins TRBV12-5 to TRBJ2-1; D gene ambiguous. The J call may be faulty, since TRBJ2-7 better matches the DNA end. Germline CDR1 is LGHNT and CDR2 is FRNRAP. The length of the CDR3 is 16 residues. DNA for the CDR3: TGTGCTAGTGGTTTGGTAGCACCGAGCTCCTACAATGAGCAGTACTTC. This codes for CASGLVAPSSYNEQYF.

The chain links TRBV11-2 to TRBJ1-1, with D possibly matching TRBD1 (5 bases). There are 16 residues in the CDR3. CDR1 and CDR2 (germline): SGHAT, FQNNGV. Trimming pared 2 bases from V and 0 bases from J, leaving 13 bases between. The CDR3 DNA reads TGTGCCAGCAGCTTACGGCAGGGAGTCCTGAACACTGAAGCTTTCTTT. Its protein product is CASSLRQGVLNTEAFF.

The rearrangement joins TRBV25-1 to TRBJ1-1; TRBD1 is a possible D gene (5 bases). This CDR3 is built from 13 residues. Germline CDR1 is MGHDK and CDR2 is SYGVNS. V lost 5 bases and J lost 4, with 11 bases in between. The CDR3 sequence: CASSSGGGTEAFF. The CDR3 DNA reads TGTGCCAGCAGTTCGGGGGGTGGCACTGAAGCTTTCTTT.

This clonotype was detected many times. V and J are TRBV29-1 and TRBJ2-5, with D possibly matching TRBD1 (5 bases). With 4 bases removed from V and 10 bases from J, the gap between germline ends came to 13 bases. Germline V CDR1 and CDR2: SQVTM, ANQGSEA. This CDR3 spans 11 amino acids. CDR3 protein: CSVAGFGNQYF. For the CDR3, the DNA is TGCAGCGTTGCAGGGTTCGGAAACCAGTACTTC. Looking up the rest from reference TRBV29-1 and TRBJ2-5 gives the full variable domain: SAVISQKPSRDICQRGTSLTIQCQVDSQVTMMFWYRQQPGQSLTLIATANQGSEATYESGFVIDKFPISRPNLTFSTLTVSNMSPEDSSIYLCSVAGFGNQYFGPGTRLLVL.

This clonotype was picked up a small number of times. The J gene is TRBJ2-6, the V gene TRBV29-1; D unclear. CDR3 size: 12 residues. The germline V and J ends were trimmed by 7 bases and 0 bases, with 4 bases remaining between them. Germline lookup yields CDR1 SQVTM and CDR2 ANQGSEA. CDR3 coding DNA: TGCAGCGCGGACTCTGGGGCCAACGTCCTGACTTTC. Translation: CSADSGANVLTF.

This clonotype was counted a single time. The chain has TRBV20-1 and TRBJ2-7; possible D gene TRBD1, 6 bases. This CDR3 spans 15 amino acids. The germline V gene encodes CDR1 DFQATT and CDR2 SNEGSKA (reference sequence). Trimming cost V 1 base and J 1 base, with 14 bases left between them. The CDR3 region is CSARGVGHPSYEQYF. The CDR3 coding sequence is TGCAGTGCTAGAGGCGTGGGACACCCTTCCTACGAGCAGTACTTC.

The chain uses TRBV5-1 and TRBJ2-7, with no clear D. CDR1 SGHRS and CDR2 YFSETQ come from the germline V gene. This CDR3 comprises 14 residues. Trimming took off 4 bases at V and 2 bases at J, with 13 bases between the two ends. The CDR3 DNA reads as TGCGCCAGCAGCGCAAAAGGTTCAACCTACGAGCAGTACTTC. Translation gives CASSAKGSTYEQYF.

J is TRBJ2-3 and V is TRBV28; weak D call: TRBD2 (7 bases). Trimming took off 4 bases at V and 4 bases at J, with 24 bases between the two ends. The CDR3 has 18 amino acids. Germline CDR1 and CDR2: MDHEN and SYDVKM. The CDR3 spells CASSSRGERTAVSDTQYF. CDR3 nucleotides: TGTGCCAGCAGTTCTCGGGGGGAGAGGACAGCAGTTTCAGATACGCAGTATTTT.

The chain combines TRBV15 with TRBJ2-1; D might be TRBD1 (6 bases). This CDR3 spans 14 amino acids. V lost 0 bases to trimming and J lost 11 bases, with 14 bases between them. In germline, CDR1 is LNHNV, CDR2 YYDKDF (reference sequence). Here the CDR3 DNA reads TGTGCCACCAGCAGAGATTCGGATGACAGGAAGCAGTTCTTC. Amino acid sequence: CATSRDSDDRKQFF.

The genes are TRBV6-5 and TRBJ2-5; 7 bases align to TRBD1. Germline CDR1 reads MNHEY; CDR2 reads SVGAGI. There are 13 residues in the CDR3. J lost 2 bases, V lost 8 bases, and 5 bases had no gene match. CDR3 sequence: CASHRGPQETQYF. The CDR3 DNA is TGTGCCAGCCACAGGGGCCCTCAAGAGACCCAGTACTTC.

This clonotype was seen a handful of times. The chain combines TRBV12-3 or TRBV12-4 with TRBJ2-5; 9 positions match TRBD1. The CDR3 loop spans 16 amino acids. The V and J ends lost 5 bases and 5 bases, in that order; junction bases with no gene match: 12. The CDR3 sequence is CASSPGTGSLVETQYF. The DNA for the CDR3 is TGTGCCAGCAGTCCCGGGACAGGGTCCCTAGTGGAGACCCAGTACTTC.

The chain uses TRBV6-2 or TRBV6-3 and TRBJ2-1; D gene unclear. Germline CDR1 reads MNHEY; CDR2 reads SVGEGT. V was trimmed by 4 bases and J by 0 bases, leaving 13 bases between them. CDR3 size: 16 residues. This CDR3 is CASSLPARSSYNEQFF. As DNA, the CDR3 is TGTGCCAGCAGTTTACCCGCCCGAAGCTCCTACAATGAGCAGTTCTTC.